This T cell receptor (beta chain) was sequenced for a study of T cell repertoires in cytomegalovirus infection. Study context: Through public TCR beta signatures, both CMV infection and matching HLA type were indicated. Overall study findings and caveats: Carriers of CMV and the relevant HLA type were discriminated by public TCR beta frequency. HLA-C-restricted, CMV-specific TCR beta clonotypes were dominant ex vivo.

One entry per CDR3 protein results from TCRdb running MiXCR on the reads. The sample lists 200,000 to 300,000 distinct CDR3 sequences, around 8.7% occurring once. Trimming left V 1 base short and J 6 bases short, with 9 bases between. The CDR3 is 13 amino acids. In germline, CDR1 is SGHTA, CDR2 FQGNSA. In its sample, this clonotype was seen many times. The antigen remains undetermined. Sequenced: PBMCs. The rearrangement joins TRBV7-2 to TRBJ1-1, with unresolved D. The source is a human donor in good health (CMV status not recorded). Some clones in this sample may be carry-over from other donors' samples. The DNA for the CDR3 is TGTGCCAGCAGCTTAGGACGCTCGTCTGAAGCTTTCTTT. It specifies CASSLGRSSEAFF.